This TCR beta chain was obtained from a study of blood T cell repertoires in COVID-19. Across the whole study: Spain, Italy and the United States supplied samples that represented acute and convalescent COVID-19. Nucleic acid was either cDNA or gDNA, and it came from T cells, B-cell-depleted T cells, or PBMCs.

Original data processing: Amplified reference gene primers provided the basis for estimating nucleated cell counts. Assay used: immunoSEQ multiplex PCR; TCRdb lists only in-frame clones, some missing. The DNA was the basis for D and trimming; V, J and clone size are from that table. The sample lists about 490,000 clones; around 85% were seen once. Germline V CDR1 and CDR2: KGHDR, SFDVKD. V gave up 4 bases and J gave up 6 bases, with 9 bases separating them. The CDR3 length is 13 residues. The sequence derives from a human donor in a cohort sampled during active COVID-19. V usage is TRBV24-1 and J usage is TRBJ2-1; unclear D gene. The sequenced material came from peripheral blood. This CDR3 reads CATSESWANEQFF. The CDR3 nucleotides read TGTGCCACCAGTGAATCTTGGGCCAATGAGCAGTTCTTC.